Listed here are 13 T cell receptor beta chains from one sample, sequenced in a study of blood T cell repertoires in COVID-19. Sequencing used immunoSEQ multiplex PCR; TCRdb keeps in-frame clones, though not all of them. Among a few hundred thousand clones, 88% were seen once, and the ten largest hold about 11%. Material for sequencing was peripheral blood. These receptors were taken from a young woman with COVID-19, enrolled during active disease.

The genes are TRBV7-2 and TRBJ1-2; D is uncertain. In germline, CDR1 is SGHTA, CDR2 FQGNSA. Between the trimmed V and J ends, which lost 1 base and 3 bases, there was a span of 6 bases. This CDR3 spans 13 amino acids. CDR3 region: CASSLDLYYGYTF. CDR3 nucleotide sequence: TGTGCCAGCAGCTTAGATCTTTACTATGGCTACACCTTC.

This clone was picked up a small number of times. The rearrangement joins TRBV6-1 to TRBJ1-6; no reliable D call. In germline, CDR1 is MNHNS, CDR2 SASEGT. V shed 4 bases and J shed 0 bases, with 16 bases lying between them. The CDR3 is made up of 18 amino acids. CDR3 in amino acids: CASSVYFDVSSYNSPLHF. CDR3 nucleotide sequence: TGTGCCAGCAGTGTGTATTTCGATGTTAGCTCCTATAATTCACCCCTCCACTTT.

The rearrangement uses TRBV19 and TRBJ1-1; D not resolved. Germline CDR1 LNHDA, CDR2 SQIVND (reference sequence). CDR3 length equals 11 residues. V was pared by 7 bases and J by 11 bases, with 14 bases between. Written as DNA, the CDR3 is TGTGCCAGTAAAATCGGGGTGAGGGCTTTCTTT. Protein sequence: CASKIGVRAFF.

This chain's CDR3 is CASSETGTGTGANVLTF. For the CDR3, the DNA is TGCGCCAGCAGTGAAACCGGGACAGGGACCGGGGCCAACGTCCTGACTTTC. V gene TRBV10-1 combines with J gene TRBJ2-6, with 9 positions matching TRBD1. The CDR3 covers 17 residues. Germline CDR1 is WNHNN and CDR2 is SYGVQD (reference sequence). With V trimmed by 3 bases and J by 4 bases, 7 bases remained unmatched.

The chain couples TRBV10-3 to TRBJ1-4; 12 bases match TRBD1. Germline CDR1 ENHRY, CDR2 SYGVKD. This CDR3 contains 17 residues. V was clipped by 0 bases and J by 8 bases; unmatched bases: 7. The CDR3: CAISESGQGASGEKLFF. CDR3 nucleotides: TGTGCCATCAGTGAGTCGGGACAGGGGGCGAGTGGCGAAAAACTGTTTTTT.

The chain joins TRBV6-7 to TRBJ2-3; 9 bases fit TRBD2. TRBV6-7 is treated as an ORF (open reading frame) with a function not yet certain. The CDR3 has 16 amino acids. The J segment lost 2 bases and the V segment lost 5 bases, leaving 8 bases of the junction unmatched. CDR3 DNA: TGTGCCAGCAGTCCACCCCTAGCGGGGCCCACAGATACGCAGTATTTT. Translation: CASSPPLAGPTDTQYF.

In nucleotides, the CDR3 is TGTGCCATCAGCATTGGACAGCAAGAGACCCAGTACTTC. The encoded protein is CAISIGQQETQYF. The chain is built from TRBV10-3 and TRBJ2-5; D possibly corresponds to TRBD1 (6 bases). With 6 bases removed from V and 2 bases from J, the gap between germline ends came to 10 bases. The germline V gene has CDR1 ENHRY and CDR2 SYGVKD. This CDR3 region has 13 residues.

This sequence joins TRBV11-2 and TRBJ2-5; TRBD2 agrees at 10 bases. CDR1 and CDR2 from the germline V gene are SGHAT and FQNNGV. This CDR3 has 19 amino acids. After removal of 0 bases from V and 2 bases from J, the junction contained 12 bases not matched to a gene. CDR3 in amino acids: CASSLDQWGTSASQETQYF. The CDR3 nucleotides are TGTGCCAGCAGCTTAGATCAGTGGGGGACTAGCGCCTCACAAGAGACCCAGTACTTC.

V usage is TRBV6-5 and J usage is TRBJ1-3; 7 bases map to TRBD1. CDR1 is MNHEY, CDR2 SVGAGI, per germline. The CDR3 is 14 residues long. V dropped 6 bases and J dropped 4; count of bases not matched to a gene: 6. The CDR3 loop is CASSRGQEGNTIYF. DNA for the CDR3: TGTGCCAGCAGCCGCGGACAGGAGGGAAACACCATATATTTT.

The chain recombines TRBV28 with TRBJ2-7, with D perhaps matching TRBD1 (5 bases). The CDR3 has 13 residues. CDR1 is MDHEN and CDR2 is SYDVKM in the germline V gene. The ends were cut back, 6 bases at V and 7 bases at J, with 16 bases in the middle. In nucleotides, the CDR3 is TGTGCCAGCAGAGTTACAGGTTTAGATGAGCAGTACTTC. This encodes CASRVTGLDEQYF.

The rearrangement joins TRBV7-2 to TRBJ2-7; 11 nucleotides align to TRBD2. Germline V gives CDR1 SGHTA, CDR2 FQGNSA. V shed 5 bases, J shed 4 bases, and the junction held 10 bases outside the gene matches. The CDR3 has 16 amino acids. CDR3 sequence reads: CASSGGTSGSRYEQYF. The CDR3 DNA sequence: TGTGCCAGCAGCGGAGGAACTAGCGGGAGTCGTTACGAGCAGTACTTC. The variable domain in full, with the rest retrieved from reference TRBV7-2 and TRBJ2-7, is GAGVSQSPSNKVTEKGKDVELRCDPISGHTALYWYRQSLGQGLEFLIYFQGNSAPDKSGLPSDRFSAERTGGSVSTLTIQRTQQEDSAVYLCASSGGTSGSRYEQYFGPGTRLTVT.

Comments on this clone: The limits of the CDR3 on the DNA are not certain, so only TCRdb's listed CDR3 is given. The chain employs TRBV25-1 and TRBJ2-3; the D call in the table, TRBD2, was not verified against the DNA. The CDR3 has 11 residues if both end residues are counted. CDR1 and CDR2 (germline): MGHDK, SYGVNS. This CDR3 is CSYCCTDTQYF.

The rearrangement joins TRBV11-2 to TRBJ2-5, with 9 bases lining up with TRBD1. V gave up 5 bases and J gave up 9 bases; unmatched junction bases: 19. Germline V lookup: CDR1 SGHAT, CDR2 FQNNGV. The CDR3 covers 17 residues. CDR3 amino acids: CASSPAWTGVKPGAQYF. CDR3 bases: TGTGCCAGCAGCCCAGCTTGGACAGGGGTTAAACCAGGGGCCCAGTACTTC.